This T cell receptor (beta chain) stems from a study of CD8 T cells in ankylosing spondylitis (dated by TCRdb to about 2017). About the full investigation: The study set out to find disease-linked TCR variants by profiling T cell receptor beta repertoires in ankylosing spondylitis patients and healthy donors. The full study cohort was made up of about 25 ankylosing spondylitis patients and over 90 healthy donors. Samples of peripheral blood were taken, and for ankylosing spondylitis patients, synovial fluid was collected as well. What the authors observed across the whole study: The disease-linked clones were reported as significantly enriched in matched synovial fluid samples from ankylosing spondylitis patients. A CD8+ phenotype was shown by the disease-linked clones, which were found at relatively low frequencies in peripheral blood. A TCR beta motif of several highly homologous amino acid variants appeared characteristic of blood from ankylosing spondylitis patients. Some TCR beta motif variants had previously been reported in synovial fluid and blood of reactive arthritis patients, which suggested common disease-initiation mechanisms.

Concerning this clonotype itself: Its recognized antigen is unknown. No base quality information exists; no much larger clone differs at one position.

The instrument given in TCRdb is Illumina HiSeq 2500. Quantitative 5'-RACE with molecular barcodes was the method used to prepare the TCR beta libraries. From the authors' description of their analysis: A new computational method, built on a probabilistic model of VDJ rearrangement, was used to identify disease-linked TCR variants. The public reads were reprocessed in TCRdb via fastp at Q25 and MiXCR, keeping in-frame beta chains. One record per CDR3 amino acid sequence lists the most common genes and DNA. TCRdb, not the authors, supplied the V and J calls. This sample is represented by some 330,000 distinct CDR3 sequences; 7% to 9% of them were singletons. Together, the top ten hold less than 15% of the sample. There are 16 amino acids in the CDR3, from cysteine to phenylalanine inclusive. Just the 48-base CDR3 DNA is kept, in frame starting at base 1. Reading the germline V gene (reference sequence) gives CDR1 GTSNPN and CDR2 SVGIG. Compared with germline, V lacks 2 bases and J lacks 7 bases; bases without a gene match: 11.

The V gene is TRBV30 and the J gene is TRBJ2-1; 10 middle bases align to TRBD1. The sequenced material came from blood, either unsorted or a sorted T cell fraction (not recorded which). The TCR was taken from a male donor with ankylosing spondylitis. The CDR3 is CAWSSPGQGRWNEQFF. DNA sequence: TGTGCCTGGAGTTCGCCGGGACAGGGGCGGTGGAATGAGCAGTTCTTC.